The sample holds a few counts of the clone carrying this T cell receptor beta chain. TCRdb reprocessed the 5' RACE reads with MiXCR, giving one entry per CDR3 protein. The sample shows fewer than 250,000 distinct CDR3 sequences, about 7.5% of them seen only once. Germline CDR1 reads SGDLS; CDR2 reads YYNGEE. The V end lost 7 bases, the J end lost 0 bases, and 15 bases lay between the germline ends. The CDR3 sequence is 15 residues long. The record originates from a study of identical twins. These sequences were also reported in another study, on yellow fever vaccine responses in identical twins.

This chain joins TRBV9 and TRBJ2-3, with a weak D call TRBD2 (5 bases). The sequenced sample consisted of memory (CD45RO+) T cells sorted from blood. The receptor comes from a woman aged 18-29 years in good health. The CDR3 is CASGRRGSSTDTQYF. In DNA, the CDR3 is TGTGCCAGCGGCCGACGGGGATCTAGCACAGATACGCAGTATTTT.